The 10 T cell receptor beta chains in this list originate from one sample, sequenced in a study of regulatory T cells in long-lasting Graves disease. Building of the TCR beta libraries involved iRepertoire HTBI primers and Arm-PCR of CDR3 regions. TCRdb passed the multiplex PCR reads through MiXCR, listing each CDR3 protein once. The sample records almost 350,000 distinct CDR3 sequences, around a fifth being singletons. Time point indicated: persistent/refractory GD, antithyroid drugs over 5 years with positive TRAb. From PBMCs, RNA was extracted and then used to make the TCR library. The sample was peripheral blood mononuclear cells (PBMCs), taken when the disease was refractory, from a patient treated with antithyroid drugs. The receptor source for this set is a female donor with Graves disease.

Here the CDR3 reads CSVEGLETQYF. The CDR3 bases are TGCAGCGTTGAAGGGTTAGAGACCCAGTACTTC. The gene calls are TRBV29-1 and TRBJ2-5; D uncertain. This CDR3 spans 11 amino acids. V dropped 1 base and J dropped 4 bases, with 4 bases sitting between them. The germline V gene has CDR1 SQVTM and CDR2 ANQGSEA.

This clonotype was found many times. The V call is TRBV29-1, the J call TRBJ2-5, with unresolved D. Germline-derived CDR1 and CDR2 are SQVTM and ANQGSEA. The CDR3 is made up of 11 amino acids. Trimming cost V 4 bases and J 4 bases, with 7 bases left between them. The CDR3 DNA is TGCAGCGTTGGCAGAAGAGAGACCCAGTACTTC. It specifies CSVGRRETQYF.

The CDR3: CASSYSRFRHSSTDSPLHF. The CDR3 DNA follows: TGTGCCAGCAGTTACTCGAGGTTTCGGCACAGTTCGACTGATTCACCCCTCCACTTT. The J gene is TRBJ1-6, the V gene TRBV6-2 or TRBV6-3; no reliable D call. Germline V gene lookup returns CDR1 MNHEY and CDR2 SVGEGT. The CDR3 extends over 19 amino acids. The germline V and J ends were trimmed by 0 bases and 8 bases, with 23 bases remaining between them.

In its sample, this clonotype was seen many times. The chain is built from TRBV2 and TRBJ1-1, with unresolved D. The germline CDR1 and CDR2 sequences are SNHLY and FYNNEI. Trimming removed 5 bases at V and 2 bases at J, with 12 bases between. The CDR3 spans 14 residues. The CDR3 here is CASSLENTNTEAFF. In nucleotides, the CDR3 is TGTGCCAGCAGTCTAGAGAATACTAACACTGAAGCTTTCTTT.

Comment on this clonotype: One base away lies a much larger clone, so this may be a sequencing read error. The chain has TRBV20-1 and TRBJ2-5; possibly TRBD2 for D (6 bases). Trimming cost V 6 bases and J 2 bases, with 19 bases left between them. Germline loops: CDR1 DFQATT, CDR2 SNEGSKA (reference sequence). The CDR3 is 15 amino acids. CDR3 nucleotide sequence: TGCAGTGCCCAAATGGGGGGAAGATTACAAGAGACCCAGTACTTC. Translating it yields CSAQMGGRLQETQYF.

The chain links TRBV14 to TRBJ1-1, with D unclear. V was pared by 2 bases and J by 6 bases, with 10 bases between. Per germline, CDR1 SGHDN and CDR2 FVKESK. This CDR3 has 13 amino acids. CDR3 nucleotides: TGTGCCAGCAGCCAATTCCCAGGATCTGAAGCTTTCTTT. It encodes CASSQFPGSEAFF. The whole variable domain, remainder taken from reference TRBV14 and TRBJ1-1, is EAGVTQFPSHSVIEKGQTVTLRCDPISGHDNLYWYRRVMGKEIKFLLHFVKESKQDESGMPNNRFLAERTGGTYSTLKVQPAELEDSGVYFCASSQFPGSEAFFGQGTRLTVV.

This clonotype turned up a few times. The CDR3 sequence: CASSEGLSSYNEQFF. CDR3 coding DNA: TGTGCCAGCAGCGAGGGGCTAAGCTCCTACAATGAGCAGTTCTTC. This chain joins TRBV9 and TRBJ2-1; weak D call: TRBD1 (5 bases). Germline-derived CDR1 and CDR2 are SGDLS and YYNGEE. This CDR3 comprises 15 residues. V lost 3 bases, J lost 0 bases, and 10 bases lay in between.

A few counts support this clonotype. The J gene is TRBJ1-5, the V gene TRBV19, with no clear D. CDR1 is LNHDA and CDR2 is SQIVND in the germline V gene (reference sequence). The CDR3 runs to 13 residues. Between the trimmed V and J ends, which lost 6 bases and 4 bases, there was a span of 10 bases. The CDR3 loop is CASRREANQPQHF. CDR3 nucleotides: TGTGCCAGTAGGAGGGAGGCTAATCAGCCCCAGCATTTT. The complete variable domain, with remaining parts taken from reference TRBV19 and TRBJ1-5, reads DGGITQSPKYLFRKEGQNVTLSCEQNLNHDAMYWYRQDPGQGLRLIYYSQIVNDFQKGDIAEGYSVSREKKESFPLTVTSAQKNPTAFYLCASRREANQPQHFGDGTRLSIL.

This clonotype was counted between two and nine times. The chain couples TRBV29-1 to TRBJ2-1; D uncertain. The CDR3 has 12 amino acids. Germline V gene sequence: CDR1 SQVTM, CDR2 ANQGSEA. V was cut by 5 bases and J by 7 bases, with 12 bases left in between. The chain's CDR3 is CSVRPSVNEQFF. CDR3 nucleotide sequence: TGCAGCGTTCGTCCCTCAGTAAATGAGCAGTTCTTC.

In this sample, this clonotype turned up many times. The chain combines TRBV20-1 with TRBJ1-2; D is possibly TRBD1 (5 bases). The CDR3 runs to 13 residues. V was clipped by 2 bases and J by 0 bases, with 7 bases between them. Germline assignment: CDR1 DFQATT and CDR2 SNEGSKA (reference sequence). CDR3 in amino acids: CSARQGTNYGYTF. CDR3 DNA sequence: TGCAGTGCTAGACAGGGAACTAACTATGGCTACACCTTC.